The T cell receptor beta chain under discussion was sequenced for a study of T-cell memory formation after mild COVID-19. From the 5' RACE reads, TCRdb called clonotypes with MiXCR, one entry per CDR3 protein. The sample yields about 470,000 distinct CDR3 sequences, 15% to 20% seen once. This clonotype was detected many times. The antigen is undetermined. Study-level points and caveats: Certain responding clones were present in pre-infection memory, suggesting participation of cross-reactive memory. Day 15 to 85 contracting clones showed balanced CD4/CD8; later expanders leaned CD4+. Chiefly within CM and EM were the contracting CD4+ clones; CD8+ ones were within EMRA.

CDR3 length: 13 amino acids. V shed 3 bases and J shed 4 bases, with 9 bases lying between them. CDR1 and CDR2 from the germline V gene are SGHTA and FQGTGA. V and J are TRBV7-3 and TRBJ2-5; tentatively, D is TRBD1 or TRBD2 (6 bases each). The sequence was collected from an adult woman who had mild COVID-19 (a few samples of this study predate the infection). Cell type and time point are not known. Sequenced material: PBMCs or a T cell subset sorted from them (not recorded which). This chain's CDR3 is CASSLGGSETQYF. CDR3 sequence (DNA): TGTGCCAGCAGCTTGGGGGGCTCAGAGACCCAGTACTTC.